This TCR beta chain was recorded in a study of shared clonotypes between healthy human individuals. Study-level information: Plates per donor: three CD4 naive, three CD4 memory, two CD8 naive, one CD8 memory. Study-level points and caveats: Around 5% of naive CD4 clonotypes were common to a handful of donors.

Researchers partitioned CD4+ cells into CD45RA+ naive and CD45RA-negative memory subsets. The germline V gene encodes CDR1 SGHRS and CDR2 YFSETQ. CDR3 length: 16 residues. The V gene lost 0 bases and the J gene lost 5 bases, with 15 bases spanning the gap. Clones were sequenced by immunoSEQ multiplex PCR, and TCRdb holds only the in-frame ones, with some missing. The sample has about a million clones; roughly 80% are singletons. In regard to this clone: Its antigen is undetermined.

This sequence originates from a man younger than 30 in good health. Some clones in this sample may be carry-over from other donors' samples. This rearrangement joins TRBV5-1 to TRBJ2-4; D might be TRBD2 (6 bases). The source material was memory CD4+ T cells from PBMCs. Subset noted: CD45RA-negative fraction. DNA for the CDR3: TGCGCCAGCAGCTTGGGGGGAGGTTTGACCCAAAACATTCAGTACTTC. It encodes CASSLGGGLTQNIQYF.